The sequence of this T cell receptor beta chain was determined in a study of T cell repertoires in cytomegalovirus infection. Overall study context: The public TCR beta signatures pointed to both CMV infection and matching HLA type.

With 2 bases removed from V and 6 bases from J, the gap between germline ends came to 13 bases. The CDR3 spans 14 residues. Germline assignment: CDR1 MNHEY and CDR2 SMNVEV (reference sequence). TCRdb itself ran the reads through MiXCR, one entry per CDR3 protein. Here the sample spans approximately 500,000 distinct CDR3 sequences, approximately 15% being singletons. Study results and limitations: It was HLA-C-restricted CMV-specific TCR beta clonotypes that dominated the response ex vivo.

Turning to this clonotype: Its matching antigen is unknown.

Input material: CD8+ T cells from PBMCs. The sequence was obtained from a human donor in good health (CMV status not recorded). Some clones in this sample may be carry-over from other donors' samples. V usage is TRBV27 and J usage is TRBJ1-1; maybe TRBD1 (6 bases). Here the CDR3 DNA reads TGTGCCAGCAGTTTAACCCGGGGGGCGGCTGAAGCTTTCTTT. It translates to CASSLTRGAAEAFF.